Listed below are T cell receptor beta chains from one sample, sequenced in a study of human T cells and chemical hapten exposure. One entry per CDR3 protein results from TCRdb running MiXCR on the RACE reads. The table includes 62,000 or so distinct CDR3 sequences, approximately 11% detected once. Specimen: whole blood, collected in connection with sensitization to the hapten diphenylcyclopropenone (DPC). These receptors were collected from a woman aged 50 to 60 with alopecia areata. Some clones in this sample may be carry-over from other donors' samples. The CDR3 runs from the conserved cysteine through the conserved F or W. D genes are given only for firm matches. Some rows have no size entry. The others give once, few or many, or a class for an expanded clone.

.	TRBV6-2/TRBV6-3	TRBJ1-6	many	TGTGCCAGCAGAACGGAAGTAAGGGGCTCCTATAATTCACCCCTCCACTTT	CASRTEVRGSYNSPLHF
.	TRBV4-1	TRBJ2-3	few	TGCGCCAGCAGCCAAGGGACACTACGCACAGATACGCAGTATTTT	CASSQGTLRTDTQYF
.	TRBV7-9	TRBJ2-2	many	TGTGCCAGCAGCTTAGCGGGTAGCACCGGGGAGCTGTTTTTT	CASSLAGSTGELFF
TRBD2	TRBV10-3	TRBJ2-7	many	TGTGCCATCCGGGGGGAGGGGTCCCACGAGCAGTACTTC	CAIRGEGSHEQYF
TRBD1	TRBV10-3	TRBJ2-7	many	TGTGCCATCAGTGGGACAGGGTACGAGCAGTACTTC	CAISGTGYEQYF
TRBD1	TRBV28	TRBJ1-5	few	TGTGCCAGCAGTCCAACGACAGGGTATAATCAGCCCCAGCATTTT	CASSPTTGYNQPQHF
.	TRBV7-8	TRBJ2-3	many	TGTGCCAGCAGCTTAGGTCCTAAAACAGATACGCAGTATTTT	CASSLGPKTDTQYF
.	TRBV20-1	TRBJ1-1	many	TGCAGTGCTTCCGCGGGGGAATTAGAAGCTTTCTTT	CSASAGELEAFF
TRBD2	TRBV5-6	TRBJ2-1	.	TGTGCCAGCAGGCAGGGACTAGCGGTTAGGGATGAGCAGTTCTTC	CASRQGLAVRDEQFF
.	TRBV7-2	TRBJ1-6	few	TGTGCCAGCAGCGAAAGGCGGTATAATTCACCCCTCCACTTT	CASSERRYNSPLHF
.	TRBV28	TRBJ1-6	.	TGTGCCAGCGGGACGGGATATAATTCACCCCTCCACTTT	CASGTGYNSPLHF
TRBD1	TRBV20-1	TRBJ2-4	many	TGCAGTGCGCGAGACAGGGGTCGGACCAAAAACATTCAGTACTTC	CSARDRGRTKNIQYF
TRBD1	TRBV5-1	TRBJ2-2	few	TGCGCCAGCAGTTCAGGGGGCCTGAACACCGGGGAGCTGTTTTTT	CASSSGGLNTGELFF
.	TRBV30	TRBJ1-5	many	TGTGCCTGGAGGGCTGCGGGGGGTAGCAATCAGCCCCAGCATTTT	CAWRAAGGSNQPQHF
.	TRBV5-1	TRBJ2-7	few	TGCGCCAGCAGCTCCGGATCAACAGGCTACGAGCAGTACTTC	CASSSGSTGYEQYF
TRBD1	TRBV12-3/TRBV12-4	TRBJ2-5	.	TGTGCCAGCAGTTTTAATGTTGGACAGGGAAAGCACCAAGAGACCCAGTACTTC	CASSFNVGQGKHQETQYF
.	TRBV28	TRBJ2-7	many	TGTGCCAGCAGAGTGGGACATGGGATCACCTACGAGCAGTACTTC	CASRVGHGITYEQYF
.	TRBV30	TRBJ2-7	many	TGTGCCTGGAGAGACCCGGGGCTTAACGAGCAGTACTTC	CAWRDPGLNEQYF
.	TRBV20-1	TRBJ1-1	many	TGCAGTGCTAGACAAAACACTGAAGCTTTCTTT	CSARQNTEAFF
TRBD2	TRBV27	TRBJ2-1	many	TGTGCCACCCGAAACCACCGTTTGGCGGGAGACGGTGAGCAGTTCTTC	CATRNHRLAGDGEQFF
TRBD1	TRBV12-3/TRBV12-4	TRBJ1-1	many	TGTGCCAGCAGGTCGGACAGGACTGAAGCTTTCTTT	CASRSDRTEAFF
.	TRBV7-2	TRBJ1-2	.	TGTGCCAGCAGCTTAGCGGACACAGTCCAATTC	CASSLADTVQF
.	TRBV29-1	TRBJ2-5	many	TGCAGCGTTGATGGAGGGGGGGGTTCTTTTTCTCAGACCCAGTACTTC	CSVDGGGGSFSQTQYF
.	TRBV18	TRBJ1-2	few	TGTGCCAGCTCACCAGAACAGAACTATGGCTACACCTTC	CASSPEQNYGYTF
.	TRBV14	TRBJ2-2	.	TGTGCCAGCAGCCAAGAACGTCTAGCGATACTGACCGGGGAGCTGTTTTTT	CASSQERLAILTGELFF
TRBD1	TRBV5-1	TRBJ2-7	few	TGCGCCAGCAGCCCAGGGACAGGGGGCATCTACGAGCAGTACTTC	CASSPGTGGIYEQYF
TRBD1	TRBV20-1	TRBJ1-1	many	TGCAGTGCCCGAGGAGAGGGGGCCCTAATTGAAGCTTTCTTT	CSARGEGALIEAFF
TRBD2	TRBV7-9	TRBJ2-3	.	TGTGCCAGCAGCAACGGACTAGGACCTCGTAGCACAGATACGCAGTATTTT	CASSNGLGPRSTDTQYF
.	TRBV18	TRBJ1-4	many	TGTGCCAGCTCAGAAGGGAATAATGAAAAACTGTTTTTT	CASSEGNNEKLFF
TRBD2	TRBV14	TRBJ2-7	few	TGTGCCAGCAGCCTAGCGGGGGGCCCCTACGAGCAGTACTTC	CASSLAGGPYEQYF
.	TRBV20-1	TRBJ1-5	.	TGCAGTGCTTCTGAGATTTCGAGCTTTAGCAATCAGCCCCAGCATTTT	CSASEISSFSNQPQHF
TRBD2	TRBV5-1	TRBJ2-1	few	TGCGCCAGCAGCTCCGGACTAGCGGGGCCGTACAATGAGCAGTTCTTC	CASSSGLAGPYNEQFF
.	TRBV28	TRBJ2-7	few	TGTGCCAGCAGTCCCCAGCGGGAGCAGTACTTC	CASSPQREQYF
TRBD2	TRBV5-4	TRBJ2-5	.	TGTGCCAGCAGCGACCCGGGACTAGCGGGAGTTGAAGGAGAGACCCAGTACTTC	CASSDPGLAGVEGETQYF
.	TRBV20-1	TRBJ1-2	many	TGCAGTGCTAGAATGCAGGAGGGGCCTTATGGCTACACCTTC	CSARMQEGPYGYTF